The next 27 T cell receptor beta chains were all read from a single sample in a study of blood T cell repertoires in COVID-19. Generated by immunoSEQ multiplex PCR, the TCRdb table keeps only in-frame clones and is missing some. This sample has 310,000 or so clones, with around nine tenths found just once. The sequenced sample consisted of PBMCs or T cells enriched from blood (not recorded which). These receptor sequences come from a woman between 40 and 50 years old who had recovered from COVID-19.

This clone was seen once. CDR3 bases: TGTGCCAGCAGTTGGGACGGGACTCCCTCAGATACGCAGTATTTT. It translates to CASSWDGTPSDTQYF. The V and J genes are TRBV6-2 or TRBV6-3 and TRBJ2-3; perhaps TRBD2 as D (6 bases). This CDR3 contains 15 residues. Per germline, CDR1 MNHEY and CDR2 SVGEGT. Trimming took 4 bases from V and 4 from J, leaving 15 bases between them.

The rearrangement uses TRBV28 and TRBJ2-3; the match to TRBD2 covers 7 bases. In germline, CDR1 is MDHEN, CDR2 SYDVKM. V lost 6 bases to trimming and J lost 4 bases; unmatched junction nucleotides: 7. CDR3 length: 14 amino acids. CDR3 coding DNA: TGTGCCAGCAGAATGGCGGGAGCCCCAGATACGCAGTATTTT. Its protein product is CASRMAGAPDTQYF.

The chain recombines TRBV7-2 with TRBJ2-2; D not resolved. Deletions cut 2 bases from V and 5 bases from J, with 12 bases between. In germline, CDR1 is SGHTA, CDR2 FQGNSA. The CDR3 contains 15 residues. The CDR3 nucleotides are TGTGCCAGCAGCTTAAGTATGGCTAGTACCGGGGAGCTGTTTTTT. This gives the protein CASSLSMASTGELFF.

The genes are TRBV4-2 and TRBJ2-1, with a weak D call TRBD2 (6 bases). From germline, CDR1 is LGHNA and CDR2 YNFKEQ. The CDR3 runs to 16 residues. V was trimmed by 5 bases and J by 0 bases, leaving 14 bases between them. The CDR3 here is CASSKEGQSSYNEQFF. In DNA, the CDR3 is TGTGCCAGCAGCAAGGAGGGGCAAAGCTCCTACAATGAGCAGTTCTTC.

The rearrangement joins TRBV3-1 (or the pseudogene TRBV3-2) to TRBJ2-3; the D gene is possibly TRBD1 (6 bases). CDR3 size: 16 residues. V shed 0 bases and J shed 3 bases, with 13 bases lying between them. Germline-derived CDR1 and CDR2 are LGHDT and YNNKEL (reference sequence). CDR3 amino acids: CASSQEGGRRTDTQYF. DNA of the CDR3: TGTGCCAGCAGCCAAGAAGGGGGACGGAGGACAGATACGCAGTATTTT.

The chain combines TRBV29-1 with TRBJ2-1, with D maybe TRBD1 (7 bases). CDR1 and CDR2 from the germline V gene are SQVTM and ANQGSEA. The CDR3 spans 14 residues. The V and J ends lost 0 bases and 9 bases respectively, with 15 bases between them. The CDR3 loop reads CSVEDNRGGGEQFF. DNA of the CDR3: TGCAGCGTTGAAGATAACAGGGGAGGAGGTGAGCAGTTCTTC.

This chain uses TRBV4-1 with TRBJ1-3; D might be TRBD1 (6 bases). V was cut by 0 bases and J by 0 bases, with 12 bases left in between. This CDR3 is built from 17 residues. Germline CDR1 reads MGHRA; CDR2 reads YSYEKL. CDR3 nucleotides: TGCGCCAGCAGCCAAGATCATGCGGACAGCTCTGGAAACACCATATATTTT. It codes for CASSQDHADSSGNTIYF.

In its sample, this clone was seen once. The chain joins TRBV7-2 to TRBJ2-7; TRBD2 aligns across 7 bases. J lost 2 bases, V lost 2 bases, and 9 bases had no gene match. The CDR3 contains 16 residues. Germline V gene sequence: CDR1 SGHTA, CDR2 FQGNSA. CDR3 DNA sequence: TGTGCCAGCAGCTTATTGGGGACTACTTCCGCCTACGAGCAGTACTTC. It yields the protein CASSLLGTTSAYEQYF.

The table lists this clone with a count of one. The chain links TRBV30 to TRBJ1-5, with D perhaps TRBD1 (6 bases). CDR3 length: 17 residues. The ends were cut back, 2 bases at V and 4 bases at J, with 21 bases in the middle. Germline loops: CDR1 GTSNPN, CDR2 SVGIG (reference sequence). In DNA form, the CDR3 reads TGTGCCTGGAGTTGGAAGGACAGTTTTCTCGGGAATCAGCCCCAGCATTTT. Its protein product is CAWSWKDSFLGNQPQHF. Using reference TRBV30 and TRBJ1-5 for the parts outside the CDR3, the full variable domain is SQTIHQWPATLVQPVGSPLSLECTVEGTSNPNLYWYRQAAGRGLQLLFYSVGIGQISSEVPQNLSASRPQDRQFILSSKKLLLSDSGFYLCAWSWKDSFLGNQPQHFGDGTRLSIL.

This rearrangement joins TRBV25-1 to TRBJ2-2, with D tentatively TRBD2 (5 bases). The CDR3 loop spans 14 amino acids. The V end was cut by 8 bases, the J end by 7 bases, with 17 bases between. The germline gives CDR1 MGHDK, CDR2 SYGVNS. Written as DNA, the CDR3 is TGTGCCAGCCGGGCAAACATAGGAGGCGGGGAGCTGTTTTTT. It yields the protein CASRANIGGGELFF.

The chain couples TRBV7-9 to TRBJ2-1, with TRBD2 identical over 9 bases. With V trimmed by 3 bases and J by 4 bases, 13 bases remained unmatched. The germline V gene has CDR1 SEHNR and CDR2 FQNEAQ (reference sequence). This CDR3 has 18 residues. The CDR3 reads CASSFLGLREGGYNEQFF. DNA of the CDR3: TGTGCCAGCAGCTTTCTCGGGCTGCGGGAGGGGGGGTACAATGAGCAGTTCTTC.

The V and J genes are TRBV5-1 and TRBJ2-7, with D perhaps TRBD1 (6 bases). The CDR3 is made up of 12 amino acids. V dropped 0 bases and J dropped 5 bases, with 6 bases sitting between them. Germline CDR1 reads SGHRS; CDR2 reads YFSETQ. The CDR3: CASSLGGHEQYF. In DNA form, the CDR3 reads TGCGCCAGCAGCTTGGGGGGGCACGAGCAGTACTTC. Supplemented by reference TRBV5-1 and TRBJ2-7, the full variable domain reads KAGVTQTPRYLIKTRGQQVTLSCSPISGHRSVSWYQQTPGQGLQFLFEYFSETQRNKGNFPGRFSGRQFSNSRSEMNVSTLELGDSALYLCASSLGGHEQYFGPGTRLTVT.

The gene calls are TRBV30 and TRBJ2-3; D call uncertain. Germline V lookup: CDR1 GTSNPN, CDR2 SVGIG (reference sequence). This CDR3 is 16 amino acids long. Trimming left V 0 bases short and J 4 bases short, with 17 bases between. CDR3 protein: CAWSVLYPNPADTQYF. The CDR3 DNA is TGTGCCTGGAGTGTACTGTATCCTAACCCCGCAGATACGCAGTATTTT.

The chain has TRBV6-2 or TRBV6-3 and TRBJ1-2, with D possibly TRBD1 on 6 matching bases. This CDR3 is 14 amino acids long. V lost 2 bases and J lost 2, with 9 bases in between. CDR1 MNHEY and CDR2 SVGEGT come from the germline V gene. CDR3 in amino acids: CASSYTGPNYGYTF. In DNA form, the CDR3 reads TGTGCCAGCAGTTACACAGGGCCCAACTATGGCTACACCTTC.

This clone has more than one count but fewer than ten. The V and J genes are TRBV7-2 and TRBJ2-7, with D possibly matching TRBD2 (5 bases). Germline V gives CDR1 SGHTA, CDR2 FQGNSA. The ends were cut back, 1 base at V and 3 bases at J, with 7 bases in the middle. The CDR3 is 13 residues long. The CDR3 nucleotides are TGTGCCAGCAGCTTAGTCGGGAACTACGAGCAGTACTTC. Its translation: CASSLVGNYEQYF.

The genes are TRBV7-3 and TRBJ2-7; 13 bases match TRBD2. V was pared by 5 bases and J by 4 bases, with 2 bases of the junction left unmatched. From germline, CDR1 is SGHTA and CDR2 FQGTGA. The CDR3 is 14 amino acids. This CDR3 reads CASSPGLAGYEQYF. The CDR3 coding sequence is TGTGCCAGCAGCCCGGGACTAGCGGGATACGAGCAGTACTTC.

This chain links TRBV7-9 with TRBJ2-1, with 9 positions matching TRBD2. Trimming at V came to 5 bases and at J to 8 bases, leaving 10 bases not matched to a gene. This CDR3 has 15 residues. Looked up from germline, CDR1 is SEHNR and CDR2 is FQNEAQ (reference sequence). In DNA form, the CDR3 reads TGTGCCAGCAGCCTTAGCGGGGGATGGGCGGATGAGCAGTTCTTC. Amino acid sequence: CASSLSGGWADEQFF.

This chain links TRBV19 with TRBJ2-2, with D possibly being TRBD1 (6 bases). CDR1 is LNHDA, CDR2 SQIVND, per germline (reference sequence). Trimming took 2 bases from V and 6 from J, leaving 13 bases between them. This CDR3 contains 15 residues. The CDR3 sequence: CASSISKGVSGELFF. CDR3 nucleotides: TGTGCCAGTAGTATAAGTAAGGGGGTATCCGGGGAGCTGTTTTTT.

The CDR3 reads CASSLDRGQPQHF. CDR3 nucleotides: TGCGCCAGCAGCTTGGACAGGGGTCAGCCCCAGCATTTT. The V and J genes are TRBV5-1 and TRBJ1-5, with TRBD1 identical over 7 bases. CDR3 length: 13 amino acids. J gave up 6 bases and V 0 bases, and 0 bases lay outside the gene matches. Germline V gives CDR1 SGHRS, CDR2 YFSETQ. The whole variable domain, filled in from reference TRBV5-1 and TRBJ1-5, reads KAGVTQTPRYLIKTRGQQVTLSCSPISGHRSVSWYQQTPGQGLQFLFEYFSETQRNKGNFPGRFSGRQFSNSRSEMNVSTLELGDSALYLCASSLDRGQPQHFGDGTRLSIL.

The rearrangement uses TRBV7-9 and TRBJ1-4, with TRBD1 as a possible D gene (6 bases). The germline gives CDR1 SEHNR, CDR2 FQNEAQ (reference sequence). V lost 5 bases, J lost 7 bases, and 14 bases lay in between. The CDR3 spans 14 residues. The CDR3 loop is CASSPDRSREKLFF. CDR3 in DNA: TGTGCCAGCAGCCCCGACAGGAGTCGTGAAAAACTGTTTTTT.

This chain connects TRBV12-3 or TRBV12-4 to TRBJ2-6, with TRBD1 as a possible D gene (6 bases). The CDR3 consists of 13 residues. CDR3 DNA sequence: TGTGGATCAGGGGCTGGTGGGGCCAACGTCCTGACTTTC. Translated, it gives CGSGAGGANVLTF.

The rearrangement joins TRBV18 to TRBJ2-7; the D gene is possibly TRBD2 (5 bases). Trimming left V 4 bases short and J 3 bases short, with 10 bases between. This CDR3 comprises 13 residues. Germline CDR1 and CDR2: KGHSH and LQKENI. The CDR3 bases are TGTGCCAGCTCACGGGGAGAGTACTACGAGCAGTACTTC. This gives the protein CASSRGEYYEQYF.

The chain combines TRBV18 with TRBJ2-7, with 8 bases matching TRBD2. This CDR3 is built from 15 residues. V was clipped by 3 bases and J by 4 bases; unmatched bases: 8. Germline CDR1 and CDR2: KGHSH and LQKENI. This chain's CDR3 is CASSPGARGGYEQYF. CDR3 bases: TGTGCCAGCTCACCGGGCGCTCGGGGGGGGTACGAGCAGTACTTC.

This chain joins TRBV18 and TRBJ2-7, with 7 nucleotides matching TRBD1. J gave up 5 bases and V 0 bases, and 7 bases lay outside the gene matches. Germline CDR1 reads KGHSH; CDR2 reads LQKENI. This CDR3 spans 15 amino acids. The DNA for the CDR3 is TGTGCCAGCTCACCACCCGGGACAGAGAACAACGAGCAGTACTTC. Its protein is CASSPPGTENNEQYF. Full variable domain (missing parts from reference TRBV18 and TRBJ2-7): NAGVMQNPRHLVRRRGQEARLRCSPMKGHSHVYWYRQLPEEGLKFMVYLQKENIIDESGMPKERFSAEFPKEGPSILRIQQVVRGDSAAYFCASSPPGTENNEQYFGPGTRLTVT.

The table lists this clone with a few counts. The same CDR3 arises from other DNA sequences in this sample as well. The chain employs TRBV11-3 and TRBJ2-7; 10 nucleotides line up with TRBD1. V was clipped by 5 bases and J by 1 base; unmatched bases: 2. This CDR3 spans 14 amino acids. The V gene's germline CDR1 is SGHNT and CDR2 YENEEA. The CDR3 here is CASSRGQGSYEQYF. The CDR3 nucleotides are TGTGCCAGCAGCCGGGGACAGGGGTCCTACGAGCAGTACTTC.

The J gene is TRBJ2-7, the V gene TRBV9; tentatively, D is TRBD2 (6 bases). Germline V gene data show CDR1 as SGDLS and CDR2 as YYNGEE. V gave up 4 bases and J gave up 6 bases, with 17 bases separating them. The CDR3 totals 14 residues. The CDR3 DNA sequence: TGTGCCAGCAGCACCCACCAGGGAGGAGGCGAGCAGTACTTC. Its translation: CASSTHQGGGEQYF.

The chain is built from TRBV7-2 and TRBJ1-2, with TRBD1 as a possible D gene (5 bases). This CDR3 has 17 residues. In germline, CDR1 is SGHTA, CDR2 FQGNSA. V lost 5 bases to trimming and J lost 1 base, with 20 bases between them. CDR3 region: CASSHKVPWRGNYGYTF. CDR3 in DNA: TGTGCCAGCAGCCACAAGGTCCCGTGGAGGGGTAACTATGGCTACACCTTC.